These 5 T cell receptor beta chains share one sample of origin, sequenced in a study of blood T cells in healthy people across ages. A J-beta primer mix and a sample-barcoded 5' primer were used in a second PCR of about 7 to 11 cycles. TCRdb reprocessed the 5' RACE reads via MiXCR and lists one record per CDR3 protein. This table has 1.8 million or so distinct CDR3 sequences, around 42% appearing once. Sequencing was carried out using blood. The origin of the receptors is a human donor in good health.

The V call is TRBV20-1, the J call TRBJ2-1, with 9 bases lining up with TRBD2. CDR1 and CDR2 from the germline V gene are DFQATT and SNEGSKA (reference sequence). The CDR3 totals 14 residues. Germline trimming cut 6 bases from V and 8 bases from J; bases unmatched to any gene: 11. CDR3 loop: CSAGGLAGNDEQFF. The CDR3 coding sequence is TGCAGTGCGGGAGGGCTAGCGGGGAATGATGAGCAGTTCTTC.

This clonotype has more than one count but fewer than ten. The chain carries TRBV9 and TRBJ1-2; the D is unclear. Trimming stripped 7 bases from V and 2 bases from J, with 24 bases between. The CDR3 is made up of 17 amino acids. Germline CDR1 reads SGDLS; CDR2 reads YYNGEE. The CDR3 DNA follows: TGTGCCAGCTCCAAGCTGGTAACCACGCCGATAAACTATGGCTACACCTTC. This gives the protein CASSKLVTTPINYGYTF.

The table lists this clonotype with many counts. The chain uses TRBV6-2 or TRBV6-3 and TRBJ2-7; 7 nucleotides align to TRBD1. V trimming: 8 bases; J trimming: 5 bases; junction bases outside the gene matches: 12. This CDR3 has 14 amino acids. Per the germline V gene, CDR1 is MNHEY and CDR2 is SVGEGT. This chain's CDR3 is CASLRSGGYHEQYF. The CDR3 DNA reads as TGTGCCAGCCTACGCTCAGGGGGATACCACGAGCAGTACTTC.

This clonotype was recorded many times. The V and J genes are TRBV29-1 and TRBJ2-5; a possible D gene is TRBD2 (7 bases). The V end was cut by 5 bases, the J end by 5 bases, with 18 bases between. The CDR3 runs to 14 residues. Germline-derived CDR1 and CDR2 are SQVTM and ANQGSEA. CDR3 protein: CSVRGRGRQETQYF. Written as DNA, the CDR3 is TGCAGCGTTCGTGGGCGGGGGCGGCAGGAGACCCAGTACTTC. The variable domain in full, with the rest retrieved from reference TRBV29-1 and TRBJ2-5, is SAVISQKPSRDICQRGTSLTIQCQVDSQVTMMFWYRQQPGQSLTLIATANQGSEATYESGFVIDKFPISRPNLTFSTLTVSNMSPEDSSIYLCSVRGRGRQETQYFGPGTRLLVL.

The J gene is TRBJ1-1, the V gene TRBV4-1; no clear D gene. With 0 bases removed from V and 3 bases from J, the gap between germline ends came to 8 bases. CDR1 and CDR2 from the germline V gene are MGHRA and YSYEKL. The CDR3 runs to 14 residues. The CDR3 here is CASSQESVDTEAFF. The DNA of the CDR3 is TGCGCCAGCAGCCAAGAATCGGTGGACACTGAAGCTTTCTTT.